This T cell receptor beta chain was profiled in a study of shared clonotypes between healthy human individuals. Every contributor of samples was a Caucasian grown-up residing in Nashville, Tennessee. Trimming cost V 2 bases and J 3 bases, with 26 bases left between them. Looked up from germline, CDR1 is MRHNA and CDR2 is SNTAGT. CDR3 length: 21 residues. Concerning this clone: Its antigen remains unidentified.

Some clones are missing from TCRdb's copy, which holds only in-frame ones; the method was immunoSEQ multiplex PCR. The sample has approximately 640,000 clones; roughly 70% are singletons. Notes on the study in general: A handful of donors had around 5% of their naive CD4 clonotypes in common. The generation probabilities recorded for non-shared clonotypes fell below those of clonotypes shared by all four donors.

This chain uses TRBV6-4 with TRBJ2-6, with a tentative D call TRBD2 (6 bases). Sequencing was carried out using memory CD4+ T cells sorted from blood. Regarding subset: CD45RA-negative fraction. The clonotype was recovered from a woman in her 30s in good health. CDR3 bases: TGTGCCAGCAGTGACCCGGCGGGGCAGGGAACCCCCCTCGGTGGGGCCAACGTCCTGACTTTC. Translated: CASSDPAGQGTPLGGANVLTF.